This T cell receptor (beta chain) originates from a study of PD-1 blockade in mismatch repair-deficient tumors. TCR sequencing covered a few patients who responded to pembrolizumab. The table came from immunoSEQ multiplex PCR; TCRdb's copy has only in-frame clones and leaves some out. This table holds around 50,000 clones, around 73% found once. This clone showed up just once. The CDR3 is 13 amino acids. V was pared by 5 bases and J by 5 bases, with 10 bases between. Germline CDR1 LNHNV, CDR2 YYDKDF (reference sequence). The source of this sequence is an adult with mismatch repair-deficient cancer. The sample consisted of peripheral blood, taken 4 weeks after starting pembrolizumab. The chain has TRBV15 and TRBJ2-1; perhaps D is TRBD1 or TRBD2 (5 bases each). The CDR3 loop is CATSGDGNNEQFF. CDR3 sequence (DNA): TGTGCCACCAGCGGGGACGGGAACAATGAGCAGTTCTTC.